This is a list of T cell receptor beta chains from one sample in a study of PD-1 blockade in classical Hodgkin lymphoma. Assay used: immunoSEQ multiplex PCR; TCRdb lists only in-frame clones, some missing. The sample consists of over 85,000 clones, about 93% of them appearing once. The specimen comprised peripheral blood mononuclear cells (PBMCs), sampled before the fourth cycle of nivolumab. These receptors all come from a human donor with classical Hodgkin lymphoma. The CDR3 runs from the conserved cysteine through the conserved F or W. The order of the fields is D gene, J gene, clone size, V gene, CDR3 protein, CDR3 DNA. A D gene is named only where the DNA matches it firmly. Clone size is shown for a subset of rows, as once, few, many or a class of expanded clone.

>TRBD2|TRBJ2-7|NA|TRBV5-6
CASSLVLAGAYEQYF
TGTGCCAGCAGCTTGGTTCTAGCGGGAGCCTACGAGCAGTACTTC
>TRBD1|TRBJ2-3|few|TRBV7-9
CASTDRGPTDTQYF
TGTGCCAGCACCGACAGGGGGCCCACAGATACGCAGTATTTT
>TRBD2|TRBJ2-1|NA|TRBV10-3
CAISDRLAAYNEQFF
TGTGCCATCAGTGATCGTCTAGCGGCCTACAATGAGCAGTTCTTC
>TRBD2|TRBJ2-7|NA|TRBV7-6
CASSSSYSGRASYEQYF
TGTGCCAGCAGCTCGTCATACTCCGGGAGGGCCTCCTACGAGCAGTACTTC
>NA|TRBJ2-3|NA|TRBV10-3
CAIRGENKDTQYF
TGTGCCATCAGGGGGGAGAATAAAGATACGCAGTATTTT
>NA|TRBJ2-1|NA|TRBV7-9
CASSLETPPTYNEQFF
TGTGCCAGCAGTTTAGAGACCCCGCCCACCTACAATGAGCAGTTCTTC
>NA|TRBJ2-7|NA|TRBV5-6
CASSLTRKFYEQYF
TGTGCCAGCAGCTTAACCCGAAAGTTCTACGAGCAGTACTTC
>NA|TRBJ2-1|NA|TRBV5-4
CASSLGWDNAYNEQFF
TGTGCCAGCAGCTTGGGTTGGGACAACGCCTACAATGAGCAGTTCTTC
>NA|TRBJ1-2|NA|TRBV5-5
CASSPELYSYGYTF
TGTGCCAGCAGCCCGGAACTCTATAGCTATGGCTACACCTTC
>NA|TRBJ2-5|NA|TRBV5-1
CASSLPDSPGQETQYF
TGCGCCAGCAGCTTGCCCGACAGCCCCGGCCAAGAGACCCAGTACTTC
>NA|TRBJ2-3|NA|TRBV29-1
CSVEIGGTDTQYF
TGCAGCGTTGAAATAGGGGGCACAGATACGCAGTATTTT
>NA|TRBJ1-2|NA|TRBV12-5
CASGLVAGQPLYGYTF
TGTGCTAGCGGTTTGGTAGCAGGTCAGCCCCTTTATGGCTACACCTTC
>NA|TRBJ1-1|NA|TRBV6-1
CASSETENTEAFF
TGTGCCAGCAGTGAAACAGAGAACACTGAAGCTTTCTTT
>NA|TRBJ2-7|NA|TRBV30
CAWSVRHYEQYF
TGTGCCTGGAGTGTAAGACACTACGAGCAGTACTTC
>NA|TRBJ2-7|NA|TRBV27
CASSLNSRNEQYF
TGTGCCAGCAGTTTAAATAGTCGGAACGAGCAGTACTTC
>NA|TRBJ2-5|NA|TRBV9
CASSVVGRETQYF
TGTGCCAGCAGCGTAGTAGGAAGAGAGACCCAGTACTTC
>TRBD1|TRBJ2-5|NA|TRBV7-6
CASSGQGARETQYF
TGTGCCAGCAGCGGTCAGGGGGCGCGGGAGACCCAGTACTTC
>NA|TRBJ2-5|NA|TRBV6-5
CASSYDTRTSRETQYF
TGTGCCAGCAGTTACGACACCCGAACTTCGAGGGAGACCCAGTACTTC
>NA|TRBJ2-5|NA|TRBV7-8
CASSALSRETQYF
TGTGCCAGCAGCGCCTTGTCACGGGAGACCCAGTACTTC
>NA|TRBJ1-2|few|TRBV7-3
CASSLSQGNGYTF
TGTGCCAGCAGCTTAAGCCAGGGGAATGGCTACACCTTC
>TRBD1|TRBJ1-5|once|TRBV6-7
CASRSGTGEGQPQHF
TGTGCCAGCAGGTCCGGGACAGGGGAGGGTCAGCCCCAGCATTTT
>NA|TRBJ1-4|NA|TRBV2
CASSSGRIEKLFF
TGTGCCAGCAGTTCGGGACGGATTGAAAAACTGTTTTTT
>TRBD2|TRBJ2-1|NA|TRBV7-6
CASSLLISGSSYNEQFF
TGTGCCAGCAGCTTATTAATAAGCGGGAGTTCCTACAATGAGCAGTTCTTC
>TRBD1|TRBJ2-7|NA|TRBV6-5
CASSTRGPSSYEQYF
TGTGCCAGCAGCACCAGGGGGCCATCTTCCTACGAGCAGTACTTC
>NA|TRBJ1-1|NA|TRBV10-1
CASSAGTGSRAFF
TGCGCCAGCAGTGCCGGGACGGGGAGCAGAGCTTTCTTT
>NA|TRBJ2-7|NA|TRBV5-1
CASSLSARLSEQYF
TGCGCCAGCAGCTTGTCGGCCCGGCTCTCCGAGCAGTACTTC
>TRBD2|TRBJ2-5|NA|TRBV7-9
CASSLDGGPGGETQYF
TGTGCCAGCAGCTTAGACGGCGGGCCCGGGGGGGAGACCCAGTACTTC
>NA|TRBJ2-7|NA|TRBV19
CASSISAGSYEQYF
TGTGCCAGTAGTATAAGCGCAGGTTCTTACGAGCAGTACTTC
>NA|TRBJ1-5|NA|TRBV6-1
CASSDPPPVDQPQHF
TGTGCCAGCAGTGATCCCCCCCCTGTGGATCAGCCCCAGCATTTT
>NA|TRBJ1-2|NA|TRBV18
CASSPLFIFNYGYTF
TGTGCCAGCTCACCACTGTTCATATTTAACTATGGCTACACCTTC
>NA|TRBJ2-1|NA|TRBV10-3
CAISELTLTVSYNEQFF
TGTGCCATCAGTGAGTTAACTCTAACGGTCTCCTACAATGAGCAGTTCTTC
>NA|TRBJ2-3|NA|TRBV14
CASSQGLGADTQYF
TGTGCCAGCAGCCAGGGGCTAGGGGCAGATACGCAGTATTTT
>NA|TRBJ2-2|NA|TRBV29-1
CSVVGGRSSGELFF
TGCAGCGTTGTGGGTGGGCGGTCAAGTGGGGAGCTGTTTTTT
>NA|TRBJ1-1|NA|TRBV28
CASSNQRGGNTEAFF
TGTGCCAGCAGCAATCAAAGGGGGGGTAACACTGAAGCTTTCTTT
>TRBD2|TRBJ2-1|NA|TRBV5-1
CASSLGAGGPRYNEQFF
TGCGCCAGCAGCTTGGGGGCGGGAGGGCCACGATACAATGAGCAGTTCTTC
>NA|TRBJ1-1|NA|TRBV28
CASSLWSRGRGSTEAFF
TGTGCCAGCAGTTTATGGTCGAGGGGCCGAGGGAGCACTGAAGCTTTCTTT
>NA|TRBJ2-5|NA|TRBV5-6
CASSTDGPLNLETQYF
TGTGCCAGCAGCACCGACGGGCCCCTAAATTTAGAGACCCAGTACTTC
>NA|TRBJ1-2|NA|TRBV11-2
CASSSLWGNGREVYGYTF
TGTGCCAGCAGCTCCCTGTGGGGGAACGGGCGGGAGGTCTATGGCTACACCTTC